Shown below are 11 T cell receptor beta chains from a single sample sequenced in a study of T cell responses to AZD1222 COVID-19 vaccine. Generated by immunoSEQ multiplex PCR, the TCRdb table keeps only in-frame clones and is missing some. The sample includes 90,000 to 120,000 clones, around 90% of them seen just once. The sequencing used peripheral blood, collected on day 0 of AZD1222 vaccination. The origin of the receptors is an adult in good health.

The gene calls are TRBV21-1 and TRBJ1-2; the table's TRBD1 call for D was not verified on the DNA. TRBV21-1 counts as a pseudogene. The CDR3 totals 12 residues. CDR3 sequence: CASSDRQGPYTF. For the CDR3, the DNA is TGTGCCAGCAGCGATCGACAGGGTCCCTACACCTTC.

This clone has more than one count but fewer than ten. In the same sample, other DNA sequences code for this CDR3. The V gene is TRBV7-2, the J gene TRBJ1-5, with D tentatively TRBD1 (6 bases). In germline, CDR1 is SGHTA, CDR2 FQGNSA. CDR3 length: 16 residues. V was cut by 1 base and J by 2 bases, with 12 bases left in between. CDR3 sequence reads: CASSLGGGAGNQPQHF. The DNA for the CDR3 is TGTGCCAGCAGCTTAGGCGGGGGGGCGGGCAATCAGCCCCAGCATTTT.

This rearrangement joins TRBV6-1 to TRBJ1-2; 11 positions agree with TRBD1. The CDR3 is 17 amino acids. CDR1 and CDR2 (germline): MNHNS, SASEGT. The J segment lost 5 bases and the V segment lost 4 bases, leaving 12 bases of the junction unmatched. CDR3 protein: CASSGGTGGALLYGYTF. The CDR3 DNA follows: TGTGCCAGCAGTGGGGGGACAGGGGGAGCATTACTTTATGGCTACACCTTC.

The chain employs TRBV9 and TRBJ2-5; the D is unclear. The CDR3 totals 14 residues. V shed 2 bases and J shed 5 bases, with 13 bases lying between them. Germline V gene sequence: CDR1 SGDLS, CDR2 YYNGEE. CDR3 coding DNA: TGTGCCAGCAGCGTTCTCGGCGTCGCCGAGACCCAGTACTTC. Its translation: CASSVLGVAETQYF.

This clone was counted between two and nine times. The chain joins TRBV9 to TRBJ2-2, with 7 bases identical to TRBD1. V lost 4 bases, J lost 4 bases, and 7 bases stayed unmatched. In germline, CDR1 is SGDLS, CDR2 YYNGEE. The CDR3 spans 15 residues. DNA of the CDR3: TGTGCCAGCAGCTCAGGGGACAGACCCACCGGGGAGCTGTTTTTT. Protein product: CASSSGDRPTGELFF.

The chain joins TRBV18 to TRBJ2-6; D unresolved. The CDR3 totals 15 residues. Trimming shortened V by 0 bases and J by 0 bases, and 3 bases separated the two germline ends. CDR1 and CDR2 from the germline V gene are KGHSH and LQKENI. The CDR3 DNA sequence: TGTGCCAGCTCACCACCGAACTCTGGGGCCAACGTCCTGACTTTC. This encodes CASSPPNSGANVLTF.

This chain joins TRBV7-9 and TRBJ2-7, with D perhaps matching TRBD1 or TRBD2 (5 bases each). Trimming removed 0 bases at V and 2 bases at J, with 14 bases between. Germline CDR1 is SEHNR and CDR2 is FQNEAQ (reference sequence). The CDR3 covers 16 residues. The CDR3 sequence is CASSLARGTATYEQYF. The CDR3 nucleotides are TGTGCCAGCAGCTTAGCGCGAGGGACGGCGACCTACGAGCAGTACTTC.

V and J are TRBV19 and TRBJ2-1; TRBD1 might be the D (5 bases). CDR1 is LNHDA and CDR2 is SQIVND in the germline V gene (reference sequence). CDR3 length equals 12 residues. Trimming removed 6 bases at V and 7 bases at J, with 10 bases between. CDR3 sequence (DNA): TGTGCCAGTAGCGTCCCAGGGAATGAGCAGTTCTTC. It codes for CASSVPGNEQFF.

The rearrangement joins TRBV18 to TRBJ2-5; the D is unclear. The V gene's germline CDR1 is KGHSH and CDR2 LQKENI. This CDR3 has 15 residues. Trimming stripped 1 base from V and 0 bases from J, with 9 bases between. The CDR3 DNA follows: TGTGCCAGCTCACCACTTGACAAGTACCAAGAGACCCAGTACTTC. It is translated as CASSPLDKYQETQYF. Using reference TRBV18 and TRBJ2-5 for the parts outside the CDR3, the full variable domain is NAGVMQNPRHLVRRRGQEARLRCSPMKGHSHVYWYRQLPEEGLKFMVYLQKENIIDESGMPKERFSAEFPKEGPSILRIQQVVRGDSAAYFCASSPLDKYQETQYFGPGTRLLVL.

CDR3 coding DNA: TGTGCCAGCAGCTTAGTTGGCGGGGGATTCCAAGAGACCCAGTACTTC. It translates to CASSLVGGGFQETQYF. The gene calls are TRBV11-2 and TRBJ2-5, with 7 bases matching TRBD2. CDR1 is SGHAT and CDR2 is FQNNGV in the germline V gene. Germline trimming cut 1 base from V and 1 base from J; bases unmatched to any gene: 6. This CDR3 region has 16 residues. The variable domain in full, with the rest retrieved from reference TRBV11-2 and TRBJ2-5, is EAGVAQSPRYKIIEKRQSVAFWCNPISGHATLYWYQQILGQGPKLLIQFQNNGVVDDSQLPKDRFSAERLKGVDSTLKIQPAKLEDSAVYLCASSLVGGGFQETQYFGPGTRLLVL.

This chain links TRBV6-5 with TRBJ1-1; D not resolved. With 10 bases removed from V and 8 bases from J, the gap between germline ends came to 14 bases. The CDR3 consists of 11 residues. Germline V gene lookup returns CDR1 MNHEY and CDR2 SVGAGI. CDR3 amino acids: CATYFDREAFF. The CDR3, as DNA: TGTGCCACCTATTTCGATAGGGAAGCTTTCTTT.